This T cell receptor beta chain was observed in a study of blood T cell repertoires in COVID-19. Only in-frame clones appear in the TCRdb table, and some are missing; sequencing was by immunoSEQ multiplex PCR. The sample lists 150,000 to 200,000 clones, approximately 89% seen once, with roughly 0.77% in the top ten. Clinical history as reported by participants underpinned cohort assignment. Recovered participants had two consecutive negative NP/OP PCR tests, healthcare professional clearance, or symptom resolution. Looked up from germline, CDR1 is MNHEY and CDR2 is SMNVEV (reference sequence). Trimming left V 5 bases short and J 1 base short, with 10 bases between. The CDR3 runs to 14 residues.

The chain links TRBV27 to TRBJ2-3; a possible D gene is TRBD2 (5 bases). Material for sequencing was PBMCs or T cells enriched from blood (not recorded which). The source of this sequence is a young woman who had recovered from COVID-19. CDR3 bases: TGTGCCAGCAGTCCATGGACTGGCACAGATACGCAGTATTTT. Encoded protein: CASSPWTGTDTQYF.